What follows are 13 T cell receptor beta chains derived from one specimen sequenced in a study of T cells in Graves' hyperthyroidism and ophthalmopathy. RNA transcripts were the template for amplifying TCR beta CDR3 regions. The study used the HTBI primer set for a first-round RT-PCR of the TCR CDR3. TCRdb recomputed calls from the multiplex PCR reads with MiXCR, one row per CDR3 protein. The table has approximately 400,000 distinct CDR3 sequences, about 16% seen once. Sequenced input: blood. Source of these receptors: a woman aged 25 to 45 with Graves' hyperthyroidism.

In this sample, this clonotype turned up many times. In nucleotides, the CDR3 is TGTGCCAGTAAACAGGGTATTGGCACTGAAGCTTTCTTT. Translated, it gives CASKQGIGTEAFF. V gene TRBV6-1 combines with J gene TRBJ1-1; maybe TRBD1 (6 bases). This CDR3 has 13 amino acids. With 9 bases removed from V and 4 bases from J, the gap between germline ends came to 15 bases. Germline V gives CDR1 MNHNS, CDR2 SASEGT.

The J gene is TRBJ2-6, the V gene TRBV25-1, with D unresolved. Looked up from germline, CDR1 is MGHDK and CDR2 is SYGVNS. V was clipped by 6 bases and J by 2 bases, with 11 bases between them. CDR3 length equals 15 residues. This chain's CDR3 is CASRRSETGANVLTF. The CDR3 DNA reads as TGTGCCAGCAGAAGATCAGAGACTGGGGCCAACGTCCTGACTTTC.

This clonotype came up a few times. The rearrangement joins TRBV10-2 to TRBJ2-5; 8 bases are a match to TRBD2. The V gene's germline CDR1 is WSHSY and CDR2 SAAADI. CDR3 size: 16 residues. The junction had 9 bases not matched to a gene; V was cut back by 2 bases and J by 4 bases. This CDR3 is CASSEGPGGPGETQYF. DNA of the CDR3: TGCGCCAGCAGTGAGGGTCCGGGAGGGCCGGGAGAGACCCAGTACTTC.

This clonotype came up many times. V gene TRBV2 combines with J gene TRBJ1-5; D remains unclear. Trimming stripped 7 bases from V and 6 bases from J, with 19 bases between. The germline gives CDR1 SNHLY, CDR2 FYNNEI. This CDR3 comprises 15 residues. The CDR3 DNA follows: TGTGCCAGCAAGCTGCTACGGGATAATCCTCAGCCCCAGCATTTT. Its protein product is CASKLLRDNPQPQHF.

This clonotype has a handful of counts. The chain has TRBV28 and TRBJ1-5; D may be TRBD1 (6 bases). Germline V lookup: CDR1 MDHEN, CDR2 SYDVKM. This CDR3 is 15 amino acids long. Trimming removed 5 bases from V and 7 bases from J, with 18 bases in between. CDR3 loop: CASSTPGDFQQPQHF. The CDR3 bases are TGTGCCAGCAGTACGCCAGGGGATTTCCAACAGCCCCAGCATTTT.

This clonotype was detected only once. The V gene is TRBV27, the J gene TRBJ2-1; 10 positions agree with TRBD2. There are 14 residues in the CDR3. Germline loops: CDR1 MNHEY, CDR2 SMNVEV (reference sequence). V was pared by 9 bases and J by 9 bases, with 11 bases of the junction left unmatched. The CDR3 sequence: CASYGLAGESEQFF. DNA for the CDR3: TGTGCCAGTTATGGGCTAGCGGGAGAGAGTGAGCAGTTCTTC.

J is TRBJ2-7 and V is TRBV18; 8 nucleotides line up with TRBD2. CDR1 KGHSH and CDR2 LQKENI come from the germline V gene. The CDR3 loop spans 17 amino acids. Unmatched junction bases numbered 7, after V lost 0 bases and J lost 0 bases. DNA for the CDR3: TGTGCCAGCTCACCACCGACTAGCGCTTACCGCTCCTACGAGCAGTACTTC. Its protein product is CASSPPTSAYRSYEQYF.

This clonotype was detected many times. The CDR3 spells CASSFRVREQYF. The CDR3 nucleotides read TGTGCCAGCAGTTTTAGGGTCCGCGAGCAGTACTTC. The chain couples TRBV28 to TRBJ2-7; unclear D gene. Trimming cost V 3 bases and J 6 bases, with 9 bases left between them. The germline V gene has CDR1 MDHEN and CDR2 SYDVKM. The CDR3 consists of 12 residues.

This clonotype came up many times. J is TRBJ2-5 and V is TRBV20-1; 8 positions match TRBD2. V gave up 6 bases and J gave up 3 bases; unmatched junction bases: 12. The CDR3 is 15 residues long. Germline V gene lookup returns CDR1 DFQATT and CDR2 SNEGSKA (reference sequence). CDR3: CSAGRGDTKEETQYF. The CDR3 DNA is TGCAGTGCCGGGAGGGGGGACACGAAGGAAGAGACCCAGTACTTC.

This clonotype was observed at least ten times. This chain links TRBV2 with TRBJ2-7; 8 nucleotides line up with TRBD1. Per germline, CDR1 SNHLY and CDR2 FYNNEI. The V segment lost 5 bases and the J segment 5 bases; nucleotides outside the gene matches: 5. This CDR3 has 13 amino acids. CDR3 in DNA: TGTGCCAGCAGTCCCGGACAGGGCCACGAGCAGTACTTC. It encodes CASSPGQGHEQYF.

This clonotype has just a few counts. The chain carries TRBV20-1 and TRBJ2-2; 11 bases match TRBD1. Germline CDR1 and CDR2: DFQATT and SNEGSKA (reference sequence). This CDR3 is built from 20 residues. Germline trimming cut 0 bases from V and 7 bases from J; bases unmatched to any gene: 19. In DNA, the CDR3 is TGCAGTGCTAGAGATCTTATTCCGGGACAGGGGGGAGGATCCCTCGGGGAGCTGTTTTTT. It specifies CSARDLIPGQGGGSLGELFF.

This clonotype was picked up many times. The chain couples TRBV27 to TRBJ2-1; possible D gene TRBD1, 6 bases. Germline lookup yields CDR1 MNHEY and CDR2 SMNVEV (reference sequence). The CDR3 loop spans 14 amino acids. V gave up 2 bases and J gave up 7 bases, with 12 bases separating them. This CDR3 is CASSLTTGQNEQFF. CDR3 nucleotides: TGTGCCAGCAGTTTAACCACGGGACAAAATGAGCAGTTCTTC.

This clonotype has just a few counts. The V and J genes are TRBV20-1 and TRBJ1-5; D gene unclear. Germline values: CDR1 DFQATT, CDR2 SNEGSKA (reference sequence). V lost 1 base and J 0 bases, leaving 13 bases between the germline ends. This CDR3 contains 16 residues. Written as DNA, the CDR3 is TGCAGTGCTAGAGTAGTAGGGCGGACTAGCAATCAGCCCCAGCATTTT. Protein product: CSARVVGRTSNQPQHF.